These 5 T cell receptor beta chains came from one sample sequenced in a study of graft-versus-host responses after intestinal transplantation. These receptors have no identified antigens. Generated by immunoSEQ multiplex PCR, the TCRdb table keeps only in-frame clones and is missing some. This table holds tens of thousands of clones, 80% to 95% found once. The sequencing used unstimulated CD8+ T cells sorted from spleen or lymph node cells, collected before transplant. The receptor source for this set is a human donor who was the organ donor for an intestinal transplant.

This clone came up once. The gene calls are TRBV14 and TRBJ1-4, with TRBD1 identical over 8 bases. There are 15 residues in the CDR3. Losses at the gene ends were 4 bases for V and 4 bases for J; bases not matched to a gene: 5. From germline, CDR1 is SGHDN and CDR2 FVKESK. CDR3: CASSPRQGLNEKLFF. The CDR3 nucleotides read TGTGCCAGCAGCCCTCGACAGGGGCTTAATGAAAAACTGTTTTTT.

This chain uses TRBV10-1 with TRBJ2-1; maybe TRBD1 (6 bases). Germline-derived CDR1 and CDR2 are WNHNN and SYGVQD (reference sequence). The germline V and J ends were trimmed by 3 bases and 4 bases, with 16 bases remaining between them. The CDR3 covers 16 residues. DNA of the CDR3: TGCGCCAGCAGTGATCCGGGGCAGGGGTGGTACAATGAGCAGTTCTTC. Translated: CASSDPGQGWYNEQFF.

The rearrangement links TRBV13 to TRBJ1-3, with D possibly matching TRBD1 (5 bases). Trimming stripped 5 bases from V and 8 bases from J, with 19 bases between. Germline V gives CDR1 PRHDT, CDR2 FYEKMQ (reference sequence). CDR3 length equals 15 residues. CDR3 loop: CASSAGTGLPYTIYF. As DNA, the CDR3 is TGTGCCAGCAGCGCCGGGACCGGACTGCCTTACACCATATATTTT.

V is TRBV13 and J is TRBJ1-1, with TRBD1 matching 7 bases. This CDR3 has 12 residues. After removal of 5 bases from V and 3 bases from J, the junction contained 0 bases not matched to a gene. The V gene's germline CDR1 is PRHDT and CDR2 FYEKMQ (reference sequence). CDR3 nucleotides: TGTGCCAGCAGCAGGGGGCACACTGAAGCTTTCTTT. Translation gives CASSRGHTEAFF.

The rearrangement joins TRBV7-9 to TRBJ1-2, with 7 bases that match TRBD1. This CDR3 comprises 16 residues. V lost 0 bases, J lost 8 bases, and 12 bases stayed unmatched. Germline assignment: CDR1 SEHNR and CDR2 FQNEAQ (reference sequence). The CDR3 DNA is TGTGCCAGCAGCTTAGCCGGCCAGACAGGGTACGACGGCTACACCTTC. Residues: CASSLAGQTGYDGYTF.